The source of this T cell receptor beta chain is a study of blood T cell repertoires in COVID-19 (dated by TCRdb to 2018 to 2020). About the study as a whole: The collaborator samples originated in the United States, Italy and Spain and spanned the acute and convalescent phases of COVID-19. Where available, HLA class I and class II types were taken from metadata supplied by the sample provider and were not determined by assay-based typing. Deeply sampled blood TCRbeta repertoires from subjects exposed to, actively infected with, or recovered from COVID-19 were included in the dataset. The repertoires were released in a freely available public database intended as a resource for research on the immune response to SARS-CoV-2. The samples were drawn from the first 160 participants of the ongoing ImmuneRACE study and from 950 to 1,500 subjects provided by 6 global collaborators. The prospective study material was composed of cDNA or gDNA derived from T cells, B-cell-depleted T cells, or PBMCs. Sample metadata almost always included a de-identified subject ID, COVID-19 status, age in years and sex.

A remark on this clone: Its binding antigen is unknown. There are no base qualities to consult, and no much larger clone falls within one base.

The collaborating institutions used their own protocols to collect whole blood in K2EDTA tubes. For TCRbeta analysis, collaborators shipped samples in one of three forms: frozen whole blood, isolated PBMCs, or DNA extracted from either of those sample types. TCRbeta CDR3 regions were amplified from genomic DNA by means of the immunoSEQ Assay, a bias-controlled multiplex PCR. In the original analysis: The number of nucleated cells in each sample was estimated from the amplification of reference gene primers within the assay. To quantify the absolute abundance of each unique TCRbeta CDR3 rearrangement, sequence reads were collapsed and filtered. For each sample, productive Simpson clonality was calculated by taking the square root of Simpson's diversity index across productive rearrangements. Imported from immuneACCESS, the table was reduced by TCRdb to in-frame sequences with V and J called. These copies leave out some clones; in studies compared against another copy, an unresolved V gene accounts for under half, and the cause of the remainder is not known. That table gives V, J and clone size, and the DNA gave D and trimming. Within this sample are 140,000 to 150,000 clones, with about 85% of them counted one time only. The ten most abundant clones make up about 39% of the sample.

General conclusions and limits of the study: The quantity of clinical and demographic metadata differed by source and by participant and was supplied without curation.

The TCR was taken from a human donor in a cohort sampled during active COVID-19. The sequenced sample was peripheral blood.

The DNA is as follows: TGTGCCAGCAGTCGGGAAGGTGAAAAACTGTTTTTT. The translation is CASSREGEKLFF. Recombination joined TRBV12-3 or TRBV12-4 with TRBJ1-4; no D gene call is confident. The CDR3, from cysteine to phenylalanine, totals 12 residues. The DNA shown is the 36-base CDR3, in frame from base 1. V is cut by 5 bases and J by 7 bases, and the space between the germline ends is 8 bases.